The sequence of this T cell receptor beta chain was determined in a study of T cell responses to AZD1222 COVID-19 vaccine. Regarding the study as a whole: Vaccine-associated CD4 TCRs ranged over spike, dominating at 160-218 and 743-854. After the peak T cell response, and only then, were repertoires sampled. Two AZD1222 doses significantly raised spike-specific TCR breadth and depth over controls.

Assay: immunoSEQ multiplex PCR; the TCRdb copy retains only in-frame clones and omits some. The sample records over 150,000 clones, roughly 88% being singletons. Notes on this clone: Its antigen remains unidentified.

The receptor was derived from an adult in good health. The sample was peripheral blood, taken on day 0 of AZD1222 vaccination.

The CDR3 sequence is CASSALTGLRLEQYF. CDR3 in DNA: TGTGCCAGCAGCGCCCTGACAGGGTTACGTTTGGAGCAGTACTTC. The gene calls are TRBV11-2 and TRBJ2-7; 7 nucleotides match TRBD1. V lost 5 bases and J lost 7; bases outside the gene matches: 14. This CDR3 has 15 residues. Per germline, CDR1 SGHAT and CDR2 FQNNGV.